The 20 T cell receptor beta chains given below trace back to one sample, sequenced in a study of cytomegalovirus exposure and HLA in healthy donors. Primers included in the PCR were 60 Vbeta and 13 Jbeta primers. Clones were sequenced by immunoSEQ multiplex PCR, and TCRdb holds only the in-frame ones, with some missing. The profile shows tens of thousands of clones, about 79% of them singletons. The sequenced material came from PBMCs. These receptors all come from a woman under 30 in good health and CMV-seronegative.

The rearrangement joins TRBV19 to TRBJ2-1; no firm D call. The CDR3 covers 14 residues. V lost 3 bases to trimming and J lost 5 bases, with 11 bases between them. Germline V CDR1 and CDR2: LNHDA, SQIVND (reference sequence). Here the CDR3 DNA reads TGTGCCAGTAGTATCGCTAGTTCAGACAATGAGCAGTTCTTC. This encodes CASSIASSDNEQFF.

V gene TRBV5-4 combines with J gene TRBJ2-3; 9 nucleotides line up with TRBD2. This CDR3 is built from 16 residues. V gave up 4 bases and J gave up 0 bases; unmatched junction bases: 6. Per the germline V gene, CDR1 is SGHNT and CDR2 is YYREEE (reference sequence). CDR3 DNA sequence: TGTGCCAGCAGCCTTCGACTAGCGGCTAGCACAGATACGCAGTATTTT. As protein: CASSLRLAASTDTQYF.

This chain joins TRBV15 and TRBJ2-1; 9 bases match TRBD1. V lost 5 bases to trimming and J lost 8 bases; unmatched junction nucleotides: 10. The CDR3 covers 15 residues. Germline CDR1 LNHNV, CDR2 YYDKDF (reference sequence). DNA of the CDR3: TGTGCCACCAGCCCAGCCGGGACAGGGCGCGATGAGCAGTTCTTC. This sequence encodes CATSPAGTGRDEQFF.

CDR3 bases: TGTGCCACCAGCAGAGATCTTCAAGGGTGGCTAGCTATCACAGATACGCAGTATTTT. Residues: CATSRDLQGWLAITDTQYF. This sequence joins TRBV15 and TRBJ2-3; D is possibly TRBD2 (5 bases). V gave up 0 bases and J gave up 2 bases, with 21 bases separating them. The germline V gene has CDR1 LNHNV and CDR2 YYDKDF (reference sequence). The CDR3 is 19 amino acids. The whole variable domain, filled in from reference TRBV15 and TRBJ2-3, reads DAMVIQNPRYQVTQFGKPVTLSCSQTLNHNVMYWYQQKSSQAPKLLFHYYDKDFNNEADTPDNFQSRRPNTSFCFLDIRSPGLGDTAMYLCATSRDLQGWLAITDTQYFGPGTRLTVL.

The V and J genes are TRBV10-3 and TRBJ1-4; D uncertain. The V gene's germline CDR1 is ENHRY and CDR2 SYGVKD. V shed 2 bases and J shed 6 bases, with 10 bases lying between them. The CDR3 has 14 residues. The CDR3 region has the DNA TGTGCCATCAGTGAGAGGGAGGCCGATGAAAAACTGTTTTTT. Encoded protein: CAISEREADEKLFF.

This sequence joins TRBV2 and TRBJ1-2, with D possibly TRBD1 on 5 matching bases. This CDR3 has 18 amino acids. The V end lost 7 bases, the J end lost 5 bases, and 29 bases lay between the germline ends. Germline V CDR1 and CDR2: SNHLY, FYNNEI. As DNA, the CDR3 is TGTGCCAGCAACCCCTCCGGGGGGGAACTATCCACCGAATATGGCTACACCTTC. Amino acids: CASNPSGGELSTEYGYTF.

The chain recombines TRBV4-1 with TRBJ1-1; tentative D call: TRBD1 (5 bases). V lost 4 bases and J lost 8, with 23 bases in between. CDR1 MGHRA and CDR2 YSYEKL come from the germline V gene. The CDR3 totals 16 residues. Here the CDR3 DNA reads TGCGCCAGCAGCCCCCCCAATCGACCGACAGCGAGAGAAGCTTTCTTT. Protein product: CASSPPNRPTAREAFF.

This chain connects TRBV6-1 to TRBJ2-3, with 14 positions matching TRBD2. Germline V gives CDR1 MNHNS, CDR2 SASEGT. The CDR3 extends over 17 amino acids. The trim removed 2 bases at V and 4 bases at J, leaving 5 bases unmatched. The CDR3 is CASSERGLAGEPDTQYF. Written as DNA, the CDR3 is TGTGCCAGCAGTGAAAGGGGACTAGCGGGAGAACCAGATACGCAGTATTTT.

This chain uses TRBV7-9 with TRBJ2-5, with 7 bases aligning to TRBD2. CDR1 and CDR2 (germline): SEHNR, FQNEAQ (reference sequence). The CDR3 is made up of 14 amino acids. V shed 0 bases and J 5 bases; nucleotides not matched to a gene: 3. As DNA, the CDR3 is TGTGCCAGCAGCTTAGCGCTGGGGGGGGAGACCCAGTACTTC. The encoded protein is CASSLALGGETQYF.

This clone was recorded a few times. This chain uses TRBV11-3 with TRBJ2-3; 11 nucleotides match TRBD2. The CDR3 length is 16 residues. V lost 2 bases and J lost 5; bases outside the gene matches: 6. Germline V lookup: CDR1 SGHNT, CDR2 YENEEA. The CDR3 is CASSLTIAGGVDTQYF. CDR3 in DNA: TGTGCCAGCAGCTTAACTATAGCGGGAGGGGTAGATACGCAGTATTTT.

This CDR3 is CASSVGGVGSLETQYF. CDR3 in DNA: TGTGCCAGCAGCGTAGGGGGGGTGGGGAGCTTGGAGACCCAGTACTTC. The chain uses TRBV9 and TRBJ2-5, with D perhaps TRBD2 (6 bases). Germline CDR1 SGDLS, CDR2 YYNGEE. The CDR3 has 16 residues. Between the trimmed V and J ends, which lost 0 bases and 5 bases, there was a span of 17 bases.

V and J are TRBV14 and TRBJ1-1, with 7 bases identical to TRBD1. The CDR3 has 15 amino acids. The V gene's germline CDR1 is SGHDN and CDR2 FVKESK. With V trimmed by 4 bases and J by 5 bases, 10 bases remained unmatched. The CDR3 here is CASSLAQGWETEAFF. The CDR3 DNA reads TGTGCCAGCAGCCTGGCACAGGGGTGGGAAACTGAAGCTTTCTTT. Drawing the rest from reference TRBV14 and TRBJ1-1, the complete variable domain is EAGVTQFPSHSVIEKGQTVTLRCDPISGHDNLYWYRRVMGKEIKFLLHFVKESKQDESGMPNNRFLAERTGGTYSTLKVQPAELEDSGVYFCASSLAQGWETEAFFGQGTRLTVV.

This clone was observed a few times. The chain combines TRBV2 with TRBJ2-1; no clear D gene. Germline V gene data show CDR1 as SNHLY and CDR2 as FYNNEI. There are 14 residues in the CDR3. Trimming removed 4 bases from V and 5 bases from J, with 12 bases in between. CDR3 nucleotides: TGTGCCAGCAGTGCCGGTCGTACTAACAATGAGCAGTTCTTC. This gives the protein CASSAGRTNNEQFF.

The CDR3 DNA follows: TGTGCCAGCAGCCAAGATTTGACTAGCGCCCAAGAGACCCAGTACTTC. Translation gives CASSQDLTSAQETQYF. The chain is built from TRBV4-2 and TRBJ2-5, with TRBD2 matching 8 bases. Trimming at V came to 0 bases and at J to 1 base, leaving 4 bases not matched to a gene. This CDR3 contains 16 residues. Germline V CDR1 and CDR2: LGHNA, YNFKEQ.

The chain joins TRBV28 to TRBJ2-1, with D perhaps matching TRBD2 (6 bases). This CDR3 is 16 amino acids long. Germline CDR1 reads MDHEN; CDR2 reads SYDVKM. Deletions cut 8 bases from V and 1 base from J, with 18 bases between. The CDR3 DNA reads TGTGCCAGCCGTCCAGCGGGTCTACTTTCCTACAATGAGCAGTTCTTC. It yields the protein CASRPAGLLSYNEQFF.

The CDR3 reads CASSPGQSYEQYF. DNA of the CDR3: TGTGCCAGCAGTCCGGGACAAAGTTACGAGCAGTACTTC. The rearrangement uses TRBV11-2 and TRBJ2-7, with a tentative D call TRBD1 (6 bases). There are 13 residues in the CDR3. Trimming left V 6 bases short and J 4 bases short, with 13 bases between. CDR1 and CDR2 from the germline V gene are SGHAT and FQNNGV.

The rearrangement uses TRBV10-3 and TRBJ2-7; 8 positions agree with TRBD1. V shed 6 bases and J 5 bases; nucleotides not matched to a gene: 0. Germline V gene lookup returns CDR1 ENHRY and CDR2 SYGVKD. CDR3 length: 11 residues. Here the CDR3 DNA reads TGTGCCATCAGGGACAGGGACGAGCAGTACTTC. Amino acid sequence: CAIRDRDEQYF.

This clone occurred once. The CDR3, as DNA: TGTGCCAGCAGCCCCGGGACAGCTCAATCACCCCTCCACTTT. It encodes CASSPGTAQSPLHF. The J gene is TRBJ1-6, the V gene TRBV28, with TRBD1 matching over 7 bases. There are 14 residues in the CDR3. Germline CDR1 reads MDHEN; CDR2 reads SYDVKM. V gave up 6 bases and J gave up 10 bases; unmatched junction bases: 9.

The V gene is TRBV9, the J gene TRBJ2-3, with 10 bases fitting TRBD1. Germline CDR1 reads SGDLS; CDR2 reads YYNGEE. With 2 bases clipped from V and 3 bases from J, the junction kept 3 bases outside the gene matches. The CDR3 consists of 15 residues. The chain's CDR3 is CASSVRDRGTDTQYF. The DNA for the CDR3 is TGTGCCAGCAGCGTTCGGGACAGGGGTACAGATACGCAGTATTTT.

J is TRBJ2-1 and V is TRBV10-2; D is undetermined. Germline lookup yields CDR1 WSHSY and CDR2 SAAADI. The V end lost 2 bases, the J end lost 4 bases, and 9 bases lay between the germline ends. The CDR3 length is 14 residues. This chain's CDR3 is CASSEDFSYNEQFF. The CDR3 nucleotides are TGCGCCAGCAGTGAGGACTTTTCGTACAATGAGCAGTTCTTC.